The T cell receptor beta chain described here comes from a study of monozygotic twins with inflammatory bowel disease. The CDR3 covers 14 residues. Total RNA, at 3,000 to 4,000 ng, went into every TCR library. TCRdb reprocessed the 5' RACE reads, keeping one entry per CDR3 protein, no DNA. The clone table shows approximately 160,000 distinct CDR3 sequences, with the ten largest holding about 8%. About this clonotype: Its antigen is still unknown.

Notes on the study in general: None of the different T cell subtypes could be distinguished from one another. In these data, no single strong IBD-associated signal or clonotype received support. Perhaps reflecting limited power, concordant and discordant twins did not differ in repertoire similarity.

This clonotype was obtained from a human donor with ulcerative colitis or Crohn's disease, or a healthy co-twin of an affected twin (not recorded which). Sample: blood. The J gene is TRBJ2-5, the V gene TRBV12-3 or TRBV12-4; TCRdb selects TRBD1, and the lack of DNA leaves this call unchecked. The CDR3 loop reads CASSLRGALVTQYF.